These T cell receptor beta chains were read from a single sample in a study of control samples from healthy donors and cancer patients. TCRdb's table, derived via immunoSEQ multiplex PCR, lists solely in-frame clones and lacks some. The sample carries 60,000 to 75,000 clones, over 80% recorded once. The sequenced sample was blood. The receptor set was obtained from a man in his 60s in good health. Each CDR3 is given with its conserved first and last residue.

V gene	J gene	CDR3 protein
TRBV7-8	TRBJ1-1	CASSSGVVNTEAFF
TRBV18	TRBJ2-3	CASSPSGEDTQYF
TRBV4-3	TRBJ2-7	CASSQIAGVVYEQYF
TRBV4-2	TRBJ2-5	CASSHFGQREGPGETQYF
TRBV6-5	TRBJ1-1	CASKTGNLNTEAFF
TRBV7-9	TRBJ1-1	CASSWIDNTEAFF
TRBV30	TRBJ2-2	CAWEDRGGFTGELFF
TRBV5-8	TRBJ2-7	CASRGYEQYF
TRBV6-6	TRBJ1-1	CASSYGAVEAFF
TRBV6-5	TRBJ1-2	CASSRGPNYGYTF
TRBV2	TRBJ1-4	CASRVAGGTNEKLFF
TRBV3-1/TRBV3-2	TRBJ1-3	CASSQTGTVGNTTYF
TRBV6-2/TRBV6-3	TRBJ1-6	CASSTRGKLDSPLHF
TRBV14	TRBJ1-1	CASSQDLNTEAFF
TRBV2	TRBJ1-2	CASSERDYGYTF
TRBV30	TRBJ2-3	CAWSSQRGRGTGTQYF
TRBV24-1	TRBJ2-1	CATSDGGERNEQFF
TRBV23-1	TRBJ1-2	CASSQLRDREPNYGYTF
TRBV7-2	TRBJ1-1	CASSAGVGQGYTEAFF
TRBV7-8	TRBJ2-1	CASSLDRLNEQFF
TRBV7-2	TRBJ2-7	CASSLILSGGRREQYF
TRBV30	TRBJ1-4	CAWSGSRGANEKLFF
TRBV7-2	TRBJ2-1	CASSFQTLVLGGEQFF
TRBV7-2	TRBJ1-2	CASSPTGAMSYTF
TRBV29-1	TRBJ2-1	CSAAGTSGSYEQFF
TRBV4-1	TRBJ2-2	CASSQDSGELFF
TRBV11-2	TRBJ2-2	CASLSGRAAGELFF
TRBV19	TRBJ1-4	CASSLQLGTNEKLFF
TRBV19	TRBJ1-5	CASSPYGQGRTQPQHF
TRBV27	TRBJ1-6	CASSRQGAYNSPLHF
TRBV9	TRBJ1-3	CASSVGTGTGNTIYF
TRBV6-5	TRBJ1-6	CASRTGQKSPLHF